Listed here are 30 T cell receptor beta chains from one sample, sequenced in a study of cytomegalovirus exposure and HLA in healthy donors. The primer mix had 60 Vbeta and 13 Jbeta primers. Here immunoSEQ multiplex PCR was the method, and the copy in TCRdb shows in-frame clones only, minus some. The sample has around 150,000 clones; just over 65% are singletons. The sample taken for sequencing was PBMCs. The receptors stem from an older woman in good health and CMV-seronegative.

The gene calls are TRBV20-1 and TRBJ2-5; no clear D gene. Germline V lookup: CDR1 DFQATT, CDR2 SNEGSKA (reference sequence). The CDR3 totals 11 residues. V lost 3 bases, J lost 2 bases, and 4 bases lay in between. The DNA for the CDR3 is TGCAGTGCTAGGGCACAAGAGACCCAGTACTTC. Protein: CSARAQETQYF.

The chain carries TRBV14 and TRBJ2-7, with 15 bases that match TRBD2. The J segment lost 7 bases and the V segment lost 4 bases, leaving 5 bases of the junction unmatched. Germline CDR1 and CDR2: SGHDN and FVKESK. The CDR3 spans 15 residues. The CDR3: CASSPPGTSGREQYF. As DNA, the CDR3 is TGTGCCAGCAGCCCCCCCGGGACTAGCGGGAGGGAGCAGTACTTC.

The V and J genes are TRBV6-4 and TRBJ2-1, with 8 bases that match TRBD2. V lost 4 bases and J lost 0; bases outside the gene matches: 5. In germline, CDR1 is MRHNA, CDR2 SNTAGT. The CDR3 spans 16 residues. CDR3 amino acids: CASSAASGSSYNEQFF. In nucleotides, the CDR3 is TGTGCCAGCAGTGCGGCGAGCGGGAGCTCCTACAATGAGCAGTTCTTC.

There are a few counts of this clone. V usage is TRBV6-5 and J usage is TRBJ1-1; no clear D. CDR1 is MNHEY, CDR2 SVGAGI, per germline. The CDR3 extends over 13 amino acids. Trimming shortened V by 4 bases and J by 1 base, and 7 bases separated the two germline ends. The CDR3 protein is CASSFRGNTEAFF. The CDR3 coding sequence is TGTGCCAGCAGTTTTCGAGGGAACACTGAAGCTTTCTTT.

The V call is TRBV5-4, the J call TRBJ2-1, with D hard to call. V was shortened by 0 bases and J by 6 bases, with 7 bases between the two germline ends. Germline values: CDR1 SGHNT, CDR2 YYREEE (reference sequence). CDR3 size: 13 residues. CDR3 in DNA: TGTGCCAGCAGCTTGGCCCATCCCAATGAGCAGTTCTTC. Translating it yields CASSLAHPNEQFF.

This clone was observed a handful of times. CDR3 bases: TGCAGCGTTGAACATACAGGGGCAGGAGCTTTCTTT. It is translated as CSVEHTGAGAFF. This sequence joins TRBV29-1 and TRBJ1-1, with 7 positions matching TRBD1. Germline CDR1 SQVTM, CDR2 ANQGSEA. CDR3 length: 12 residues. V was clipped by 2 bases and J by 10 bases; unmatched bases: 7.

The CDR3 DNA sequence: TGTGCCAGCAGCTCACCTCCCGGGGAGACCCAGTACTTC. Its translation: CASSSPPGETQYF. J is TRBJ2-5 and V is TRBV9; D call uncertain. V was pared by 4 bases and J by 5 bases, with 12 bases between. CDR1 is SGDLS and CDR2 is YYNGEE in the germline V gene. This CDR3 region has 13 residues. The full variable domain, completed using reference TRBV9 and TRBJ2-5, is DSGVTQTPKHLITATGQRVTLRCSPRSGDLSVYWYQQSLDQGLQFLIQYYNGEERAKGNILERFSAQQFPDLHSELNLSSLELGDSALYFCASSSPPGETQYFGPGTRLLVL.

This clone occurred a few times. This rearrangement joins TRBV5-5 to TRBJ2-7; D may be TRBD2 (5 bases). This CDR3 is 12 amino acids long. Trimming stripped 2 bases from V and 9 bases from J, with 12 bases between. Germline assignment: CDR1 SGHKS and CDR2 YYEKEE (reference sequence). The CDR3 nucleotides read TGTGCCAGCAGCTTTAGTGAAGAGGGGCAGTACTTC. Protein sequence: CASSFSEEGQYF.

V is TRBV9 and J is TRBJ2-7; 12 positions match TRBD2. V was clipped by 4 bases and J by 7 bases; unmatched bases: 9. Germline CDR1 and CDR2: SGDLS and YYNGEE. This CDR3 is 15 amino acids long. The CDR3 nucleotides read TGTGCCAGCAGCCCCCGACTAGCGGGAGATGAAGAGCAGTACTTC. Residues: CASSPRLAGDEEQYF.

In DNA form, the CDR3 reads TGTGCCACCAGCAGAGGGGGACAGGGAGAGGAAAAACTGTTTTTT. This translates into CATSRGGQGEEKLFF. The chain employs TRBV15 and TRBJ1-4, with 9 bases lining up with TRBD1. V lost 1 base and J lost 8; bases outside the gene matches: 5. The V gene's germline CDR1 is LNHNV and CDR2 YYDKDF (reference sequence). The CDR3 consists of 15 residues.

V usage is TRBV28 and J usage is TRBJ1-3; D perhaps matches TRBD1 (6 bases). Germline V gene sequence: CDR1 MDHEN, CDR2 SYDVKM. This CDR3 is built from 15 residues. Trimming shortened V by 5 bases and J by 3 bases, and 14 bases separated the two germline ends. The CDR3 protein is CASSIQGRNGNTIYF. CDR3 nucleotide sequence: TGTGCCAGCAGTATACAGGGACGGAATGGAAACACCATATATTTT.

The genes are TRBV28 and TRBJ1-2, with 7 bases matching TRBD1. The CDR3 runs 13 residues. After removal of 5 bases from V and 4 bases from J, the junction contained 4 bases not matched to a gene. Germline V gives CDR1 MDHEN, CDR2 SYDVKM. The CDR3 DNA is TGTGCCAGCAGTCCAGGGGGACTCTATGGCTACACCTTC. Protein sequence: CASSPGGLYGYTF.

This chain links TRBV7-2 with TRBJ2-1, with 11 nucleotides matching TRBD2. The V gene end was trimmed by 4 bases and the J gene end by 3 bases; junction bases not matched to a gene: 2. The CDR3 is 15 residues long. Germline CDR1 SGHTA, CDR2 FQGNSA. The CDR3 protein is CASSSLAGGYNEQFF. CDR3 coding DNA: TGTGCCAGCAGCTCGCTAGCGGGAGGCTACAATGAGCAGTTCTTC.

The rearrangement joins TRBV7-8 to TRBJ2-1; possibly TRBD1 for D (6 bases). V was clipped by 0 bases and J by 0 bases, with 12 bases between them. The CDR3 has 17 amino acids. Germline loops: CDR1 SGHVS, CDR2 FQNEAQ. CDR3 protein: CASSLAGGASSYNEQFF. CDR3 coding DNA: TGTGCCAGCAGCTTAGCAGGGGGAGCGAGCTCCTACAATGAGCAGTTCTTC.

This chain uses TRBV21-1 with TRBJ1-5; the table names TRBD1, a call not compared with the DNA. TRBV21-1 is tagged as a pseudogene. This CDR3 region has 18 residues. This CDR3 is CASSKDPPNRGLHQPQHF. The CDR3 DNA follows: TGTGCCAGCAGCAAAGATCCCCCGAACAGGGGATTACATCAGCCCCAGCATTTT.

The J gene is TRBJ2-7, the V gene TRBV14, with D possibly being TRBD1 (5 bases). CDR3 length: 15 amino acids. CDR1 SGHDN and CDR2 FVKESK come from the germline V gene. V was cut by 0 bases and J by 6 bases, with 15 bases left in between. This chain's CDR3 is CASSQDMSRQFEQYF. Here the CDR3 DNA reads TGTGCCAGCAGCCAAGACATGTCCCGACAGTTCGAGCAGTACTTC.

The chain is built from TRBV9 and TRBJ2-1, with 7 bases matching TRBD2. The CDR3 runs 15 residues. J lost 0 bases, V lost 0 bases, and 0 bases had no gene match. CDR1 SGDLS and CDR2 YYNGEE come from the germline V gene. CDR3 nucleotide sequence: TGTGCCAGCAGCGTAGTAGCGGGCTCCTACAATGAGCAGTTCTTC. As protein: CASSVVAGSYNEQFF.

The CDR3 sequence: CASSLRDRQETQYF. Written as DNA, the CDR3 is TGTGCCAGCAGCCTCCGGGACAGACAAGAGACCCAGTACTTC. The rearrangement uses TRBV11-2 and TRBJ2-5, with 7 bases that match TRBD1. The V and J ends lost 5 bases and 2 bases, in that order; junction bases with no gene match: 5. The length of the CDR3 is 14 residues. Germline values: CDR1 SGHAT, CDR2 FQNNGV.

The J gene is TRBJ2-5, the V gene TRBV5-1; 13 nucleotides match TRBD2. CDR3 size: 16 residues. Per the germline V gene, CDR1 is SGHRS and CDR2 is YFSETQ. J was trimmed by 3 bases and V by 3 bases; bases with no gene match: 5. The DNA of the CDR3 is TGCGCCAGCAGCTCGACTGGGACTAGCGGGAAAGAGACCCAGTACTTC. Amino acids: CASSSTGTSGKETQYF. Drawing the rest from reference TRBV5-1 and TRBJ2-5, the complete variable domain is KAGVTQTPRYLIKTRGQQVTLSCSPISGHRSVSWYQQTPGQGLQFLFEYFSETQRNKGNFPGRFSGRQFSNSRSEMNVSTLELGDSALYLCASSSTGTSGKETQYFGPGTRLLVL.

This clone has a single count. The chain joins TRBV9 to TRBJ2-2, with 9 bases fitting TRBD2. Germline V gene data show CDR1 as SGDLS and CDR2 as YYNGEE. The CDR3 loop spans 14 amino acids. V shed 7 bases and J 7 bases; nucleotides not matched to a gene: 8. CDR3 bases: TGTGCCAGCCGTCCTAGCGGGATCAGCGGGGAGCTGTTTTTT. Translation: CASRPSGISGELFF.

The chain uses TRBV12-5 and TRBJ2-2; 9 nucleotides match TRBD2. This CDR3 contains 16 residues. CDR1 is LGHNT, CDR2 FRNRAP, per germline. V was pared by 6 bases and J by 4 bases, with 9 bases of the junction left unmatched. The chain's CDR3 is CASGLVSGGGTGELFF. The CDR3, as DNA: TGTGCTAGTGGACTCGTTAGCGGGGGCGGCACCGGGGAGCTGTTTTTT.

The rearrangement uses TRBV29-1 and TRBJ2-1; TRBD2 matches at 9 bases. The CDR3 covers 18 residues. Per germline, CDR1 SQVTM and CDR2 ANQGSEA. V was clipped by 4 bases and J by 0 bases; unmatched bases: 13. CDR3 sequence: CSVVGLEAGGSSYNEQFF. In DNA form, the CDR3 reads TGCAGCGTTGTCGGGCTTGAAGCGGGAGGTAGCTCCTACAATGAGCAGTTCTTC.

J is TRBJ2-7 and V is TRBV11-2, with 9 bases lining up with TRBD1. V lost 2 bases to trimming and J lost 7 bases; unmatched junction nucleotides: 9. This CDR3 has 15 residues. CDR1 is SGHAT and CDR2 is FQNNGV in the germline V gene. CDR3 sequence: CASSLQGTGHEEQYF. Here the CDR3 DNA reads TGTGCCAGCAGCTTACAGGGGACAGGGCATGAAGAGCAGTACTTC.

V usage is TRBV5-4 and J usage is TRBJ2-3, with 9 bases matching TRBD1. The CDR3 extends over 14 amino acids. V lost 9 bases and J lost 4; bases outside the gene matches: 9. Germline assignment: CDR1 SGHNT and CDR2 YYREEE (reference sequence). CDR3 amino acids: CAIEDRGKADTQYF. CDR3 nucleotides: TGTGCCATAGAGGACAGGGGTAAGGCAGATACGCAGTATTTT.

V usage is TRBV9 and J usage is TRBJ2-1; 9 nucleotides align to TRBD2. The CDR3 extends over 15 amino acids. V was pared by 0 bases and J by 8 bases, with 6 bases of the junction left unmatched. Per germline, CDR1 SGDLS and CDR2 YYNGEE. The DNA for the CDR3 is TGTGCCAGCAGCGTAGCTCTAGCGGGAAACCATGAGCAGTTCTTC. Protein sequence: CASSVALAGNHEQFF.

The chain joins TRBV28 to TRBJ2-7, with 7 bases fitting TRBD1. The germline gives CDR1 MDHEN, CDR2 SYDVKM. With 3 bases clipped from V and 2 bases from J, the junction kept 4 bases outside the gene matches. CDR3 length: 14 amino acids. The CDR3 DNA sequence: TGTGCCAGCAGTTTCTCAGGGACAGCCTACGAGCAGTACTTC. Protein product: CASSFSGTAYEQYF.

This clone was counted ten times or more. This rearrangement joins TRBV4-3 to TRBJ1-1; D remains unclear. Germline lookup yields CDR1 LGHNA and CDR2 YSLEER. V was pared by 4 bases and J by 1 base, with 13 bases between. The CDR3 loop spans 15 amino acids. The CDR3 sequence: CASSPRIAGNTEAFF. Here the CDR3 DNA reads TGCGCCAGCAGCCCTCGAATTGCAGGGAACACTGAAGCTTTCTTT.

Only a few counts were recorded for this clone. The V gene is TRBV18, the J gene TRBJ2-5; tentatively, D is TRBD2 (6 bases). CDR1 is KGHSH and CDR2 is LQKENI in the germline V gene. V lost 6 bases and J 3 bases, leaving 17 bases between the germline ends. There are 15 residues in the CDR3. The CDR3 sequence is CASSLNGREKETQYF. CDR3 nucleotide sequence: TGTGCCAGCTCGCTGAATGGACGGGAGAAAGAGACCCAGTACTTC.

In its sample, this clone was seen a few times. J is TRBJ2-1 and V is TRBV25-1, with a tentative D call TRBD2 (5 bases). CDR1 is MGHDK and CDR2 is SYGVNS in the germline V gene. V was shortened by 0 bases and J by 15 bases, with 21 bases between the two germline ends. The length of the CDR3 is 15 residues. The CDR3 DNA reads TGTGCCAGCAGTGAATACGATGGAGGAGTTGGGGTGTGGTTCTTC. This translates into CASSEYDGGVGVWFF.

The rearrangement joins TRBV27 to TRBJ1-1; possible D gene TRBD1, 5 bases. Germline values: CDR1 MNHEY, CDR2 SMNVEV (reference sequence). V lost 6 bases and J lost 4, with 15 bases in between. The CDR3 consists of 14 residues. For the CDR3, the DNA is TGTGCCAGCAGGCCGGCCCGGGGGGGCACTGAAGCTTTCTTT. It translates to CASRPARGGTEAFF.